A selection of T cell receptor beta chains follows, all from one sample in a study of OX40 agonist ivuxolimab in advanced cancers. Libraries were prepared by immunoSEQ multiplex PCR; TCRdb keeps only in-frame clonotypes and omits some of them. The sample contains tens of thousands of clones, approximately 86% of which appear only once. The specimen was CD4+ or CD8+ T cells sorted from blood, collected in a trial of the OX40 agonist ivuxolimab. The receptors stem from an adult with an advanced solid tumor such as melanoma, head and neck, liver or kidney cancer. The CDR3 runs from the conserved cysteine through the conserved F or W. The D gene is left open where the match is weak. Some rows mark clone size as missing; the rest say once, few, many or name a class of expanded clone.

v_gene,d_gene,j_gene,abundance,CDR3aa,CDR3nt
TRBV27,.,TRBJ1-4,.,CASSLGRGATNEKLFF,TGTGCCAGCAGTTTAGGCCGTGGGGCAACTAATGAAAAACTGTTTTTT
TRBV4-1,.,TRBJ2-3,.,CASSQGATGAVTDTQYF,TGCGCCAGCAGCCAAGGGGCAACGGGGGCGGTTACAGATACGCAGTATTTT
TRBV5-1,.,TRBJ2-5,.,CASGRGQETQYF,TGCGCCAGCGGTAGGGGCCAAGAGACCCAGTACTTC
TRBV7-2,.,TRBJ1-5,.,CASNTGPRQPQHF,TGTGCCAGCAACACAGGGCCTCGTCAGCCCCAGCATTTT
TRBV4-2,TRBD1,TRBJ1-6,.,CASSPQPLGQGASSPLHF,TGTGCCAGCAGCCCTCAACCCCTTGGACAGGGGGCGTCCTCACCCCTCCACTTT
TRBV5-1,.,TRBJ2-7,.,CASRLGTAEQYF,TGTGCCAGCAGACTTGGGACCGCCGAGCAGTACTTC
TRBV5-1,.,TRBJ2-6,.,CASSLTLAGSGANVLTF,TGCGCCAGCAGCTTGACCCTAGCTGGCTCTGGGGCCAACGTCCTGACTTTC
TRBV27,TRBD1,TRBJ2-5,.,CASSALGTDKETQYF,TGTGCCAGCAGCGCCCTCGGGACAGACAAAGAGACCCAGTACTTC
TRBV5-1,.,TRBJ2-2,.,CASSFRDTGELFF,TGCGCCAGCAGCTTCAGGGACACCGGGGAGCTGTTTTTT
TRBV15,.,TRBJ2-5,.,CATSRDYEDQETQYF,TGTGCCACCAGCAGAGACTACGAGGACCAAGAGACCCAGTACTTC
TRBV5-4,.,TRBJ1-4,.,CASSPDGASEKLFF,TGTGCCAGCAGCCCGGACGGTGCTAGTGAAAAACTGTTTTTT
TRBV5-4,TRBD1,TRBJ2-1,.,CASSPGQGVYNEQFF,TGTGCCAGCAGCCCCGGACAGGGGGTTTACAATGAGCAGTTCTTC
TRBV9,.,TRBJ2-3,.,CASSVLEGGTDTQYF,TGTGCCAGCAGCGTATTGGAGGGGGGCACAGATACGCAGTATTTT
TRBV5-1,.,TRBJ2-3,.,CASSQGTSINTQYF,TGCGCCAGCAGCCAAGGGACTTCAATTAATACGCAGTATTTT
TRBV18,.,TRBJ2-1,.,CASSSQGGNNEQFF,TGTGCCAGTTCCTCCCAGGGAGGTAACAATGAGCAGTTCTTC
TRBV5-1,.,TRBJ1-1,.,CASSLASGGTEAFF,TGCGCCAGCAGCTTGGCGTCAGGAGGCACTGAAGCTTTCTTT
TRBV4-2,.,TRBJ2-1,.,CASSQDRDPSYNEQFF,TGTGCCAGCAGCCAAGATCGGGATCCCTCCTACAATGAGCAGTTCTTC
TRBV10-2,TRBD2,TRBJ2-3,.,CASNRLAGPTDTQYF,TGCGCCAGCAATCGACTAGCGGGTCCCACAGATACGCAGTATTTT
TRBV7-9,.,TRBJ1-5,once,CASSWGSSNQPQHF,TGTGCCAGCAGCTGGGGGTCTAGCAATCAGCCCCAGCATTTT
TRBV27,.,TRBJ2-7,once,CASSMQGRVYEQYF,TGTGCCAGCAGCATGCAGGGGAGAGTCTACGAGCAGTACTTC
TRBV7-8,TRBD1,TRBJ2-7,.,CASSEITGAYEQYF,TGTGCCAGCAGCGAAATTACAGGGGCCTACGAGCAGTACTTC
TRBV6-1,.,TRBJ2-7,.,CASREARRQYF,TGTGCCAGCAGGGAGGCGCGAAGGCAGTACTTC
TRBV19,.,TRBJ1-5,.,CASSNPGTQNQPQHF,TGTGCCAGTAGTAACCCCGGGACACAAAATCAGCCCCAGCATTTT
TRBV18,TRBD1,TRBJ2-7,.,CASSPRTGNYEQYF,TGTGCCAGCTCACCTCGGACAGGGAATTACGAGCAGTACTTC
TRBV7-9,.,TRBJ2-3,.,CASSLDGGTVTDTQYF,TGTGCCAGCAGCTTAGACGGCGGGACGGTCACAGATACGCAGTATTTT
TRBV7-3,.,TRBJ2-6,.,CASSLGFGANVLTF,TGTGCCAGCAGCTTAGGGTTTGGGGCCAACGTCCTGACTTTC
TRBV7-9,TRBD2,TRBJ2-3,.,CASSSSGGTDTQYF,TGTGCCAGCAGCTCGAGCGGGGGCACAGATACGCAGTATTTT
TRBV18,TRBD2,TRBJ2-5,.,CASSPGATGGRETQYF,TGTGCCAGCTCACCAGGGGCGACGGGGGGGCGAGAGACCCAGTACTTC
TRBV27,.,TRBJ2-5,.,CASSLVGGETQYF,TGTGCCAGCAGTTTGGTGGGGGGAGAGACCCAGTACTTC
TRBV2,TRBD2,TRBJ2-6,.,CASTPPGGGAGANVLTF,TGTGCCAGCACCCCACCCGGGGGGGGTGCTGGGGCCAACGTCCTGACTTTC